The next 19 T cell receptor beta chains were all read from a single sample in a study of T cells in Graves' hyperthyroidism and ophthalmopathy (dated by TCRdb to about 2019). Library preparation employed multiplex PCR. Instrument used: Illumina HiSeq 2000. TCR beta CDR3 regions were amplified from RNA transcripts. The TCR CDR3 was subjected to a first round of RT-PCR using the HTBI primer set and the Qiagen OneStep RT-PCR kit. Starting from the raw public reads, TCRdb applied fastp trimming at Q25, assembled clones with MiXCR and retained in-frame beta chains. Every entry covers one CDR3 protein and lists the most common genes and DNA from its rows. The sample table contains some 270,000 distinct CDR3 sequences; only one count was recorded for roughly 14% of them. The ten largest clones take up around 7.9% of the sample. The sequencing input was blood. These receptors originate from a woman aged 25 to 39 with Graves' hyperthyroidism that later progressed to Graves' ophthalmopathy.

This clonotype was detected a few times. The rearrangement joins TRBV4-2 to TRBJ1-5; D gene ambiguous. V was shortened by 0 bases and J by 4 bases, with 10 bases between the two germline ends. Germline-derived CDR1 and CDR2 are LGHNA and YNFKEQ. The CDR3 spans 15 residues. This CDR3 is CASSQDGQSNQPQHF. The DNA of the CDR3 is TGTGCCAGCAGCCAAGATGGCCAGTCTAATCAGCCCCAGCATTTT.

This clonotype was counted ten times or more. The V call is TRBV20-1, the J call TRBJ2-7, with 10 bases lining up with TRBD1. The CDR3 sequence is 13 residues long. Losses at the gene ends were 6 bases for V and 4 bases for J; bases not matched to a gene: 6. CDR1 and CDR2 (germline): DFQATT, SNEGSKA (reference sequence). CDR3 nucleotides: TGCAGTGCCCCGGGACAGGGGAATTACGAGCAGTACTTC. It specifies CSAPGQGNYEQYF.

This clonotype was seen ten or more times. The rearrangement joins TRBV11-2 to TRBJ1-1; D gene uncertain. Germline V CDR1 and CDR2: SGHAT, FQNNGV. Trimming pared 5 bases from V and 0 bases from J, leaving 13 bases between. The CDR3 length is 15 residues. As DNA, the CDR3 is TGTGCCAGCAGCCGAGCCGGTGGGGTGAACACTGAAGCTTTCTTT. This codes for CASSRAGGVNTEAFF.

This clonotype was recorded many times. The chain recombines TRBV28 with TRBJ1-2, with 7 bases identical to TRBD1. The germline V gene has CDR1 MDHEN and CDR2 SYDVKM. The CDR3 has 12 residues. Germline trimming cut 8 bases from V and 3 bases from J; bases unmatched to any gene: 3. The CDR3 nucleotides read TGTGCCAGCGGCGGGACAGACTATGGCTACACCTTC. Protein: CASGGTDYGYTF.

This clonotype has only one observation. This may arise from a read error, as a much more abundant clone is one base away. The chain links TRBV29-1 to TRBJ2-7; tentatively, D is TRBD2 (5 bases). Germline V gene sequence: CDR1 SQVTM, CDR2 ANQGSEA. This CDR3 region has 13 residues. Trimming took 7 bases from V and 4 from J, leaving 17 bases between them. CDR3 DNA sequence: TGCAGCGGCCTTCGGGATGACGGATACGAGCAGTACTTC. It translates to CSGLRDDGYEQYF.

The V and J genes are TRBV4-2 and TRBJ2-1; D unclear. In germline, CDR1 is LGHNA, CDR2 YNFKEQ. Trimming pared 2 bases from V and 12 bases from J, leaving 8 bases between. The CDR3 is 11 residues long. DNA for the CDR3: TGTGCCAGCAGCCAATTAGGGCCGCAGTTCTTC. Encoded protein: CASSQLGPQFF.

Ten or more counts support this clonotype. The DNA for the CDR3 is TGTGCCAGCAGTTACAGCACCGGGGAGCTGTTTTTT. It is translated as CASSYSTGELFF. V usage is TRBV6-2 or TRBV6-3 and J usage is TRBJ2-2; unclear D gene. Trimming removed 2 bases from V and 4 bases from J, with 2 bases in between. This CDR3 has 12 residues. The germline gives CDR1 MNHEY, CDR2 SVGEGT.

This clonotype was detected ten times or more. The chain links TRBV6-2 or TRBV6-3 to TRBJ2-2; 7 bases agree with TRBD2. J was trimmed by 4 bases and V by 6 bases; bases with no gene match: 5. Germline CDR1 and CDR2: MNHEY and SVGEGT. This CDR3 contains 14 residues. CDR3: CASRREFSTGELFF. The CDR3 DNA reads as TGTGCCAGCAGGCGGGAGTTTAGCACCGGGGAGCTGTTTTTT.

This clonotype was picked up a small number of times. One end of the junction fails to match germline, which may point to a read error. The rearrangement links TRBV4-2 to TRBJ2-5, with a possible D match to TRBD1 (5 bases). Germline lookup yields CDR1 LGHNA and CDR2 YNFKEQ. CDR3 length: 12 amino acids. CDR3 amino acids: CASSQEGQPPHF. In nucleotides, the CDR3 is TGTGCCAGCAGCCAAGAGGGGCAGCCTCCCCACTTC.

This clonotype was detected many times. V gene TRBV6-2 or TRBV6-3 combines with J gene TRBJ1-1, with TRBD1 identical over 11 bases. CDR1 is MNHEY, CDR2 SVGEGT, per germline. CDR3 size: 15 residues. Unmatched junction bases numbered 7, after V lost 5 bases and J lost 5 bases. The CDR3 DNA sequence: TGTGCCAGCAGTACGGACAGGGGGCGTGGGACTGAAGCTTTCTTT. It yields the protein CASSTDRGRGTEAFF.

The rearrangement uses TRBV29-1 and TRBJ2-1; 11 bases map to TRBD2. The germline V gene has CDR1 SQVTM and CDR2 ANQGSEA. The CDR3 spans 15 residues. The CDR3 coding sequence is TGCAGTGCTATGTTAGCGGGAGGGGGGTACAATGAGCAGTTCTTC. Translated, it gives CSAMLAGGGYNEQFF.

This clonotype was counted at least ten times. This sequence joins TRBV20-1 and TRBJ2-7, with TRBD2 matching over 7 bases. CDR1 is DFQATT, CDR2 SNEGSKA, per germline (reference sequence). CDR3 length equals 12 residues. V gave up 3 bases and J gave up 6 bases; unmatched junction bases: 5. The CDR3 region is CSARWEGSEQYF. CDR3 DNA sequence: TGCAGTGCTAGGTGGGAGGGGTCCGAGCAGTACTTC.

The rearrangement links TRBV10-3 to TRBJ2-3; D may be TRBD2 (6 bases). The germline CDR1 and CDR2 sequences are ENHRY and SYGVKD. The CDR3 is made up of 17 amino acids. Between the trimmed V and J ends, which lost 3 bases and 0 bases, there was a span of 16 bases. Here the CDR3 DNA reads TGTGCCATCAGTGACGGGGCAGGAGGGACTAGCACAGATACGCAGTATTTT. Translated: CAISDGAGGTSTDTQYF.

The chain combines TRBV20-1 with TRBJ2-1, with 8 nucleotides matching TRBD2. Germline CDR1 DFQATT, CDR2 SNEGSKA (reference sequence). The trim removed 3 bases at V and 3 bases at J, leaving 7 bases unmatched. CDR3 length: 15 residues. The CDR3 sequence: CSASEAGVVYNEQFF. Written as DNA, the CDR3 is TGCAGTGCTAGCGAAGCGGGAGTTGTCTACAATGAGCAGTTCTTC.

The V call is TRBV7-8, the J call TRBJ2-7; D unresolved. V dropped 1 base and J dropped 6 bases, with 22 bases sitting between them. This CDR3 is built from 17 residues. Germline V CDR1 and CDR2: SGHVS, FQNEAQ. The CDR3 loop reads CASSLEAIGTKGCEQYF. CDR3 in DNA: TGTGCCAGCAGCTTAGAAGCTATCGGCACAAAAGGCTGCGAGCAGTACTTC.

V is TRBV5-4 and J is TRBJ2-5; D gene uncertain. This CDR3 spans 15 amino acids. Germline V gene sequence: CDR1 SGHNT, CDR2 YYREEE (reference sequence). V gave up 4 bases and J gave up 4 bases, with 17 bases separating them. The CDR3 bases are TGTGCCAGCAGCCGGGTACAAGTGGCATCAGAGACCCAGTACTTC. This translates into CASSRVQVASETQYF.

This clonotype was counted many times. This chain links TRBV5-1 with TRBJ2-7; 9 bases fit TRBD1. The V gene end was trimmed by 5 bases and the J gene end by 4 bases; junction bases not matched to a gene: 7. The CDR3 runs to 14 residues. CDR1 and CDR2 from the germline V gene are SGHRS and YFSETQ. This CDR3 is CASRRTGESYEQYF. CDR3 nucleotides: TGCGCCAGCAGGCGGACAGGGGAGAGTTACGAGCAGTACTTC.

This clonotype was recorded at least ten times. V usage is TRBV7-2 and J usage is TRBJ2-7; D not resolved. The CDR3 consists of 14 residues. The V end was cut by 2 bases, the J end by 2 bases, with 10 bases between. In germline, CDR1 is SGHTA, CDR2 FQGNSA. In nucleotides, the CDR3 is TGTGCCAGCAGCTTACCGAGACGAGCCTACGAGCAGTACTTC. Translation: CASSLPRRAYEQYF.

This clonotype was seen a handful of times. Possible read error: a much larger clone is one base away. The V gene is TRBV30, the J gene TRBJ2-7; 10 bases line up with TRBD1. Germline values: CDR1 GTSNPN, CDR2 SVGIG (reference sequence). This CDR3 is 13 amino acids long. CDR3 sequence (DNA): TGTGTCTGCCGGGACAGGGGCAACTACGAGAAGTACTTC. It translates to CVCRDRGNYEKYF.